This T cell receptor beta chain was documented in a study of graft-versus-host responses after intestinal transplantation. Study context: Grafts that recipients had were multivisceral, liver-intestinal, or isolated intestinal transplants. All of the recipients had induction that used anti-thymocyte globulin, then tacrolimus and steroids for approximately 3 years. Study-level points and caveats: Allografts from individuals with graft-donor T cell macrochimerism displayed high graft-versus-host to host-versus-graft clonal ratios.

The germline V and J ends were trimmed by 7 bases and 4 bases, with 16 bases remaining between them. Germline lookup yields CDR1 MNHNY and CDR2 SVGAGI (reference sequence). CDR3 size: 14 residues. Assay used: immunoSEQ multiplex PCR; TCRdb lists only in-frame clones, some missing. The sample includes fewer than 150,000 clones, roughly nine tenths of them seen just once. A note on this clone: The antigen remains undetermined.

This specimen was unstimulated CD4+ T cells sorted from spleen or lymph node cells, taken before intestinal transplant. The source is a human donor who received an intestinal transplant. The J gene is TRBJ2-5, the V gene TRBV6-6; TRBD2 might be the D (6 bases). CDR3 region: CASTPRGGRETQYF. The CDR3 DNA sequence: TGTGCCAGCACCCCGCGGGGCGGGCGAGAGACCCAGTACTTC.